A single sample is the source of the 16 T cell receptor beta chains below, sequenced in a study of cytomegalovirus exposure and HLA in healthy donors. The PCR was carried out with 60 Vbeta primers and 13 Jbeta primers. Sequenced by immunoSEQ multiplex PCR; TCRdb stores in-frame clones only, minus some. There are 150,000 or so clones in the sample, with about 1.6% held by the top ten. The specimen was PBMCs. The receptors here all came from a woman between 45 and 60 years old in good health and CMV-seronegative.

This chain uses TRBV30 with TRBJ2-6, with D possibly being TRBD2 (6 bases). CDR1 and CDR2 from the germline V gene are GTSNPN and SVGIG (reference sequence). V lost 1 base and J 4 bases, leaving 17 bases between the germline ends. The CDR3 runs 17 residues. The CDR3 is CAWSGGVGFRGANVLTF. The CDR3 coding sequence is TGTGCCTGGAGTGGGGGGGTCGGATTTAGGGGGGCCAACGTCCTGACTTTC.

The gene calls are TRBV2 and TRBJ2-2; TRBD1 is a possible D gene (6 bases). The CDR3 has 14 amino acids. Germline CDR1 reads SNHLY; CDR2 reads FYNNEI. V lost 4 bases, J lost 5 bases, and 11 bases lay in between. The CDR3 loop reads CASSAAGQTGELFF. The CDR3 nucleotides are TGTGCCAGCAGTGCCGCTGGACAGACCGGGGAGCTGTTTTTT.

This rearrangement joins TRBV15 to TRBJ2-7; TRBD2 matches 7 bases. The V segment lost 0 bases and the J segment 2 bases; nucleotides outside the gene matches: 7. The CDR3 covers 16 residues. The V gene's germline CDR1 is LNHNV and CDR2 YYDKDF (reference sequence). This chain's CDR3 is CATSRDRASGAYEQYF. The CDR3, as DNA: TGTGCCACCAGCAGAGATAGGGCTAGCGGAGCCTACGAGCAGTACTTC.

The rearrangement links TRBV19 to TRBJ2-4; weak D call: TRBD2 (5 bases). Between the trimmed V and J ends, which lost 1 base and 1 base, there was a span of 8 bases. The CDR3 loop spans 15 amino acids. From germline, CDR1 is LNHDA and CDR2 SQIVND (reference sequence). The CDR3 is CASSIVGVAKNIQYF. DNA of the CDR3: TGTGCCAGTAGTATAGTCGGGGTTGCCAAAAACATTCAGTACTTC.

Remarks on this clone: One end of the junction fails to match germline, which may point to a read error. The genes are TRBV9 and TRBJ1-1, with D possibly being TRBD1 (6 bases). CDR1 and CDR2 from the germline V gene are SGDLS and YYNGEE. This CDR3 is 15 amino acids long. In DNA, the CDR3 is TGTGCCAGCGGCGTAGTGACAGGAGGAAACACTGAAGCTTTCTTT. Its translation: CASGVVTGGNTEAFF.

The chain joins TRBV13 to TRBJ2-7, with TRBD1 matching 10 bases. The CDR3 extends over 15 amino acids. Trimming took 5 bases from V and 1 from J; bases not matched to a gene: 5. Germline V gene data show CDR1 as PRHDT and CDR2 as FYEKMQ (reference sequence). CDR3 amino acids: CASSAGDRGSYEQYF. The CDR3 bases are TGTGCCAGCAGCGCCGGGGACAGGGGATCCTACGAGCAGTACTTC. The variable domain in full, completed from reference TRBV13 and TRBJ2-7, reads AAGVIQSPRHLIKEKRETATLKCYPIPRHDTVYWYQQGPGQDPQFLISFYEKMQSDKGSIPDRFSAQQFSDYHSELNMSSLELGDSALYFCASSAGDRGSYEQYFGPGTRLTVT.

The V call is TRBV28, the J call TRBJ2-7, with 8 bases fitting TRBD1. The ends lost 4 bases at V and 0 bases at J; junction bases unmatched: 5. The CDR3 contains 15 residues. The germline V gene has CDR1 MDHEN and CDR2 SYDVKM. The CDR3 DNA sequence: TGTGCCAGCAGTTCTTCAGGGGGCGGCTCCTACGAGCAGTACTTC. This translates into CASSSSGGGSYEQYF.

This chain joins TRBV6-5 and TRBJ2-7, with D possibly TRBD2 on 6 matching bases. The germline V and J ends were trimmed by 6 bases and 5 bases, with 8 bases remaining between them. The CDR3 loop spans 11 amino acids. Germline CDR1 and CDR2: MNHEY and SVGAGI. The CDR3 loop reads CASRLADEQYF. The CDR3 DNA is TGTGCCAGCAGACTAGCAGACGAGCAGTACTTC.

J is TRBJ1-1 and V is TRBV11-2; 12 bases align to TRBD1. From germline, CDR1 is SGHAT and CDR2 FQNNGV. V gave up 5 bases and J gave up 1 base; unmatched junction bases: 5. The length of the CDR3 is 16 residues. CDR3 loop: CASSEGTGGANTEAFF. The CDR3 region has the DNA TGTGCCAGCAGCGAAGGGACAGGGGGCGCGAACACTGAAGCTTTCTTT.

V and J are TRBV7-2 and TRBJ2-7; 13 positions match TRBD2. CDR1 SGHTA and CDR2 FQGNSA come from the germline V gene. Trimming took 1 base from V and 3 from J; bases not matched to a gene: 0. This CDR3 contains 15 residues. The CDR3 region is CASSLGLAGGYEQYF. The CDR3 bases are TGTGCCAGCAGCTTAGGACTAGCGGGAGGCTACGAGCAGTACTTC. Looking up the rest from reference TRBV7-2 and TRBJ2-7 gives the full variable domain: GAGVSQSPSNKVTEKGKDVELRCDPISGHTALYWYRQSLGQGLEFLIYFQGNSAPDKSGLPSDRFSAERTGGSVSTLTIQRTQQEDSAVYLCASSLGLAGGYEQYFGPGTRLTVT.

The gene calls are TRBV5-1 and TRBJ1-1; D is possibly TRBD1 (6 bases). V was trimmed by 4 bases and J by 3 bases, leaving 16 bases between them. The CDR3 sequence is 15 residues long. Germline lookup yields CDR1 SGHRS and CDR2 YFSETQ. The CDR3 is CASSPGLGGDTEAFF. CDR3 coding DNA: TGCGCCAGCAGCCCCGGCTTAGGGGGTGACACTGAAGCTTTCTTT.

This chain connects TRBV19 to TRBJ2-5, with 14 nucleotides matching TRBD2. CDR3 length equals 15 residues. Germline CDR1 LNHDA, CDR2 SQIVND (reference sequence). Trimming removed 6 bases from V and 4 bases from J; junction bases left unmatched: 4. The CDR3 DNA reads as TGTGCCAGTAGGACTAGCGGGAGGGCCGGAGAGACCCAGTACTTC. Its protein is CASRTSGRAGETQYF.

This chain connects TRBV27 to TRBJ1-1, with D possibly TRBD1 on 6 matching bases. V was shortened by 4 bases and J by 3 bases, with 12 bases between the two germline ends. CDR1 and CDR2 from the germline V gene are MNHEY and SMNVEV (reference sequence). The CDR3 extends over 14 amino acids. For the CDR3, the DNA is TGTGCCAGCAGTTCGCCGGGACAACACACTGAAGCTTTCTTT. Its translation: CASSSPGQHTEAFF.

The chain recombines TRBV4-3 with TRBJ1-4, with D tentatively TRBD1 (5 bases). The V and J ends lost 0 bases and 1 base respectively, with 15 bases between them. CDR3 length: 18 amino acids. The germline V gene has CDR1 LGHNA and CDR2 YSLEER. The CDR3 bases are TGCGCCAGCAGCCAAGAGATTTGGGGGGGGGAAACTAATGAAAAACTGTTTTTT. Encoded protein: CASSQEIWGGETNEKLFF.

V is TRBV5-1 and J is TRBJ1-2, with 10 bases that match TRBD1. V was clipped by 5 bases and J by 1 base; unmatched bases: 5. CDR3 length: 15 amino acids. The germline V gene encodes CDR1 SGHRS and CDR2 YFSETQ. In DNA, the CDR3 is TGCGCCAGCAGTTCCGGGACAGGGGATAACTATGGCTACACCTTC. Its protein is CASSSGTGDNYGYTF.

This chain connects TRBV7-9 to TRBJ2-5, with D perhaps matching TRBD2 (5 bases). The length of the CDR3 is 11 residues. V lost 4 bases to trimming and J lost 10 bases, with 10 bases between them. Germline V gene data show CDR1 as SEHNR and CDR2 as FQNEAQ (reference sequence). The CDR3 DNA follows: TGTGCCAGCAGCTCCAGTCGGGACCAGTACTTC. It specifies CASSSSRDQYF.